This TCR beta chain stems from a study of CD8 T cells in ankylosing spondylitis. The V gene lost 5 bases and the J gene lost 8 bases, with 20 bases spanning the gap. Germline CDR1 SGHKS, CDR2 YYEKEE (reference sequence). This CDR3 has 16 residues. Generation of TCR beta libraries employed quantitative 5'-RACE incorporating molecular barcodes. One entry per CDR3 protein, called by TCRdb with MiXCR from the 5' RACE reads. The repertoire holds 250,000 to 350,000 distinct CDR3 sequences, with roughly 20% as singletons. This clonotype was seen many times. Its antigen is undetermined. Study-wide results and caveats: Characteristic of ankylosing spondylitis blood, it appeared, was a TCR beta motif comprising about eight highly homologous variants. With a CD8+ phenotype, disease-linked clones were relatively rare in peripheral blood. Within matched ankylosing spondylitis synovial fluid, disease-linked clones were reportedly significantly enriched.

The TCR was taken from a female donor with ankylosing spondylitis or in good health (not recorded which). The chain is built from TRBV5-5 and TRBJ2-6; D is perhaps TRBD1 (6 bases). Sequences were obtained from blood, either unsorted or a sorted T cell fraction (not recorded which). The CDR3 region has the DNA TGTGCCAGCAGTTACTCAACAGGGAGCGTATCCAACGTCCTGACTTTC. This codes for CASSYSTGSVSNVLTF.